The clone carrying this TCR beta chain has just a few counts. Enrollment of patients from Seattle took place during active infection, with longitudinal follow-up. Germline CDR1 and CDR2: MNHEY and SVGAGI. CDR3 length: 13 residues. V was shortened by 4 bases and J by 9 bases, with 13 bases between the two germline ends. The data were taken from a study of blood T cell repertoires in COVID-19. Background on the study: The analysed material was cDNA or gDNA that came from T cells, B-cell-depleted T cells, or PBMCs.

Per the original methods: Amplifying reference gene primers gave estimates of nucleated cell counts. TCRdb keeps only in-frame clones here, not all; method: immunoSEQ multiplex PCR. The DNA gave D and trimming, while V, J and clone size come from that table. The sample includes approximately 440,000 clones, approximately 89% seen only once; the top ten take around 12%. The sequencing sample was made of peripheral blood. V is TRBV6-5 and J is TRBJ1-5; D is undetermined. This TCR was recovered from a woman between 45 and 65 years old with COVID-19, enrolled during active disease. The CDR3 protein is CASSSRSTGPQHF. CDR3 sequence (DNA): TGTGCCAGCAGTTCCCGGTCCACGGGGCCCCAGCATTTT.